The 25 T cell receptor beta chains listed next were all sequenced from one sample in a study of CD8 T cell repertoires and HIV-1 epitope variants. Their antigens are not known. Method: immunoSEQ multiplex PCR; TCRdb's copy keeps in-frame clones and lacks some. This table holds 4,500 to 6,500 clones, around three fifths found once. Specimen: cultured CD8+ T cells derived from PBMCs. All receptors come from a male donor with HIV.

This clone was observed a handful of times. This chain links TRBV7-9 with TRBJ1-1; no reliable D call. The V end was cut by 2 bases, the J end by 5 bases, with 12 bases between. Germline V gene lookup returns CDR1 SEHNR and CDR2 FQNEAQ (reference sequence). This CDR3 has 14 amino acids. The CDR3 here is CASSLMGRSTEAFF. The CDR3 DNA reads as TGTGCCAGCAGCTTAATGGGTCGGTCAACTGAAGCTTTCTTT.

V and J are TRBV13 and TRBJ2-3, with 13 bases fitting TRBD2. This CDR3 is 21 amino acids long. Germline assignment: CDR1 PRHDT and CDR2 FYEKMQ (reference sequence). With 0 bases clipped from V and 0 bases from J, the junction kept 12 bases outside the gene matches. The CDR3 reads CASSLGPLGTSGESSTDTQYF. The DNA of the CDR3 is TGTGCCAGCAGCTTAGGACCACTAGGGACTAGCGGGGAATCTAGCACAGATACGCAGTATTTT.

The chain links TRBV2 to TRBJ1-3, with 8 bases identical to TRBD1. Trimming at V came to 6 bases and at J to 3 bases, leaving 7 bases not matched to a gene. CDR1 is SNHLY and CDR2 is FYNNEI in the germline V gene. The CDR3 runs 15 residues. CDR3 sequence: CASRRTGLSGNTIYF. In nucleotides, the CDR3 is TGTGCCAGCAGACGGACAGGGTTGAGTGGAAACACCATATATTTT.

This clone was seen a handful of times. This sequence joins TRBV28 and TRBJ1-3; D call uncertain. Trimming shortened V by 2 bases and J by 2 bases, and 7 bases separated the two germline ends. Germline values: CDR1 MDHEN, CDR2 SYDVKM. The CDR3 totals 14 residues. For the CDR3, the DNA is TGTGCCAGCAGTTTAGGTGGGCCTGGAAACACCATATATTTT. Translation gives CASSLGGPGNTIYF.

The chain links TRBV29-1 to TRBJ2-5; D gene unclear. The germline CDR1 and CDR2 sequences are SQVTM and ANQGSEA. The V end lost 1 base, the J end lost 4 bases, and 10 bases lay between the germline ends. The CDR3 loop spans 13 amino acids. Here the CDR3 reads CSVEAPGVETQYF. As DNA, the CDR3 is TGCAGCGTTGAAGCCCCTGGGGTAGAGACCCAGTACTTC.

This clone has just a few counts. The gene calls are TRBV29-1 and TRBJ2-7; 7 bases are shared with TRBD1. Looked up from germline, CDR1 is SQVTM and CDR2 is ANQGSEA. CDR3 length: 13 residues. V dropped 6 bases and J dropped 0; count of bases not matched to a gene: 5. Here the CDR3 DNA reads TGCAGCGTCAAACAGGGGATCTCCTACGAGCAGTACTTC. Translation: CSVKQGISYEQYF.

Of note for this clone: The germline gene is not matched at one end of the junction; a read error may be the cause. The chain carries TRBV6-5 and TRBJ2-1; 8 bases agree with TRBD1. The CDR3 runs 14 residues. Germline V gene data show CDR1 as MNHEY and CDR2 as SVGAGI. CDR3 protein: CASSDRESLNEQFF. For the CDR3, the DNA is TGCGCCAGCTCGGACAGGGAATCCCTAAATGAGCAGTTCTTC.

This rearrangement joins TRBV4-1 to TRBJ1-1; 8 bases are shared with TRBD1. J was trimmed by 8 bases and V by 4 bases; bases with no gene match: 6. CDR1 and CDR2 (germline): MGHRA, YSYEKL. This CDR3 is 13 amino acids long. The CDR3 reads CASSRLQGEEAFF. Written as DNA, the CDR3 is TGCGCCAGCAGCCGTTTACAGGGGGAGGAAGCTTTCTTT.

For this clone: Relative to the germline gene, one junction end is altered; a read error may explain this. The chain has TRBV5-6 and TRBJ1-2, with a possible D match to TRBD1 (5 bases). The CDR3 is 13 amino acids. Germline V gene sequence: CDR1 SGHDT, CDR2 YYEEEE. In DNA form, the CDR3 reads TGTGCCAGCGGCTTGGGGGAGCTCTATGGCTACACCTTC. It encodes CASGLGELYGYTF.

The chain combines TRBV19 with TRBJ2-5; 9 bases map to TRBD1. The V and J ends lost 6 bases and 4 bases, in that order; junction bases with no gene match: 6. Germline CDR1 reads LNHDA; CDR2 reads SQIVND (reference sequence). The CDR3 extends over 14 amino acids. CDR3 sequence: CASRGQGAGETQYF. CDR3 nucleotide sequence: TGTGCCAGTAGGGGACAGGGTGCGGGAGAGACCCAGTACTTC. Full variable domain (outside the CDR3, taken from reference TRBV19 and TRBJ2-5): DGGITQSPKYLFRKEGQNVTLSCEQNLNHDAMYWYRQDPGQGLRLIYYSQIVNDFQKGDIAEGYSVSREKKESFPLTVTSAQKNPTAFYLCASRGQGAGETQYFGPGTRLLVL.

The chain combines TRBV5-1 with TRBJ2-7; D call uncertain. Germline CDR1 and CDR2: SGHRS and YFSETQ. V was clipped by 3 bases and J by 7 bases, with 8 bases between them. The CDR3 sequence is 11 residues long. The CDR3 loop reads CASSSGSEQYF. The CDR3 nucleotides read TGCGCCAGCAGCTCTGGTAGTGAGCAGTACTTC.

There are a few counts of this clone. This chain links TRBV7-9 with TRBJ1-4; 7 nucleotides match TRBD1. Trimming removed 3 bases from V and 3 bases from J; junction bases left unmatched: 4. The CDR3 spans 15 residues. Germline CDR1 reads SEHNR; CDR2 reads FQNEAQ (reference sequence). CDR3 DNA sequence: TGTGCCAGCAGCTTTCCGGGACAGCCTAATGAAAAACTGTTTTTT. This sequence encodes CASSFPGQPNEKLFF.

The chain carries TRBV5-6 and TRBJ1-2; a possible D gene is TRBD1 (5 bases). The V end was cut by 1 base, the J end by 3 bases, with 7 bases between. The germline V gene has CDR1 SGHDT and CDR2 YYEEEE. There are 13 residues in the CDR3. As DNA, the CDR3 is TGTGCCAGCAGCTTGTGGGGGGACTATGGCTACACCTTC. This encodes CASSLWGDYGYTF.

The chain combines TRBV7-2 with TRBJ2-1; 9 nucleotides match TRBD2. The V segment lost 0 bases and the J segment 10 bases; nucleotides outside the gene matches: 13. This CDR3 is built from 17 residues. Germline assignment: CDR1 SGHTA and CDR2 FQGNSA. The CDR3 coding sequence is TGTGCCAGCAGCTTAGCCGGTGGCGGGGGGGGATTCAACGAGCAGTTCTTC. Translating gives CASSLAGGGGGFNEQFF.

The chain couples TRBV5-4 to TRBJ2-1; tentatively, D is TRBD1 or TRBD2 (6 bases each). Germline V gives CDR1 SGHNT, CDR2 YYREEE (reference sequence). V lost 0 bases and J lost 5, with 15 bases in between. The CDR3 consists of 16 residues. CDR3 amino acids: CASSLVVGGRDNEQFF. The CDR3 DNA is TGTGCCAGCAGCTTGGTAGTGGGGGGCCGGGACAATGAGCAGTTCTTC. The whole variable domain, filled in from reference TRBV5-4 and TRBJ2-1, reads ETGVTQSPTHLIKTRGQQVTLRCSSQSGHNTVSWYQQALGQGPQFIFQYYREEENGRGNFPPRFSGLQFPNYSSELNVNALELDDSALYLCASSLVVGGRDNEQFFGPGTRLTVL.

Only a few counts were recorded for this clone. The V gene is TRBV28, the J gene TRBJ2-7, with D possibly matching TRBD1 (6 bases). Trimming took 6 bases from V and 3 from J, leaving 12 bases between them. Germline assignment: CDR1 MDHEN and CDR2 SYDVKM. This CDR3 spans 13 amino acids. DNA for the CDR3: TGTGCCAGCAGCCCCCCGGACAGCTACGAGCAGTACTTC. It translates to CASSPPDSYEQYF.

This rearrangement joins TRBV11-2 to TRBJ2-1; 11 bases are a match to TRBD2. This CDR3 spans 17 amino acids. Germline CDR1 is SGHAT and CDR2 is FQNNGV. After removal of 0 bases from V and 8 bases from J, the junction contained 9 bases not matched to a gene. In nucleotides, the CDR3 is TGTGCCAGCAGCTTAGAAGAACTAGCGGGAGTCGTGTATGAGCAGTTCTTC. Translation gives CASSLEELAGVVYEQFF.

The V call is TRBV29-1, the J call TRBJ2-3; D is tentatively TRBD1 or TRBD2 (5 bases each). This CDR3 comprises 13 residues. Germline V gene sequence: CDR1 SQVTM, CDR2 ANQGSEA. V lost 6 bases and J 2 bases, leaving 12 bases between the germline ends. This CDR3 reads CSVSEGTTDTQYF. CDR3 DNA: TGCAGCGTCTCCGAGGGGACCACAGATACGCAGTATTTT.

This clone was observed a handful of times. This chain connects TRBV28 to TRBJ2-7, with unresolved D. V was clipped by 4 bases and J by 2 bases, with 12 bases between them. Germline CDR1 MDHEN, CDR2 SYDVKM. This CDR3 has 14 amino acids. CDR3 sequence (DNA): TGTGCCAGCAGTTCAGATGTCTCGGCCTACGAGCAGTACTTC. Residues: CASSSDVSAYEQYF. The entire variable domain, with the rest obtained from reference TRBV28 and TRBJ2-7, is as follows: DVKVTQSSRYLVKRTGEKVFLECVQDMDHENMFWYRQDPGLGLRLIYFSYDVKMKEKGDIPEGYSVSREKKERFSLILESASTNQTSMYLCASSSDVSAYEQYFGPGTRLTVT.

By its share, this clone is medium-sized. The V gene is TRBV7-9, the J gene TRBJ1-1, with 7 bases lining up with TRBD1. This CDR3 region has 14 residues. V gave up 5 bases and J gave up 7 bases; unmatched junction bases: 10. Germline CDR1 is SEHNR and CDR2 is FQNEAQ (reference sequence). The CDR3 is CASSLSGGSYEAFF. CDR3 sequence (DNA): TGTGCCAGCAGCCTATCAGGGGGTAGCTATGAAGCTTTCTTT.

The chain recombines TRBV10-2 with TRBJ1-5; D is uncertain. This CDR3 has 13 residues. CDR1 is WSHSY, CDR2 SAAADI, per germline. Between the trimmed V and J ends, which lost 6 bases and 6 bases, there was a span of 12 bases. CDR3 sequence: CASRFTEAQPQHF. The CDR3 DNA sequence: TGCGCCAGCAGATTCACTGAGGCTCAGCCCCAGCATTTT.

The chain employs TRBV4-2 and TRBJ1-4; 7 bases fit TRBD1. The CDR3 totals 19 residues. Germline trimming cut 1 base from V and 0 bases from J; bases unmatched to any gene: 11. Germline lookup yields CDR1 LGHNA and CDR2 YNFKEQ. CDR3 residues: CASSQGDSRYSATNEKLFF. CDR3 in DNA: TGTGCCAGCAGCCAAGGGGACAGTCGATACTCTGCAACTAATGAAAAACTGTTTTTT.

There are a few counts of this clone. The chain employs TRBV5-8 and TRBJ2-3, with 10 nucleotides matching TRBD2. Germline lookup yields CDR1 SGHTS and CDR2 YDEGEE. V lost 4 bases and J lost 2; bases outside the gene matches: 7. The CDR3 loop spans 16 amino acids. The CDR3 protein is CASSPTSGVATDTQYF. The CDR3 region has the DNA TGTGCCAGCAGCCCTACTAGCGGGGTCGCCACAGATACGCAGTATTTT.

This clone was seen only once. The chain couples TRBV28 to TRBJ1-6; D call uncertain. This CDR3 is built from 13 residues. The V end was cut by 2 bases, the J end by 7 bases, with 6 bases between. The germline V gene has CDR1 MDHEN and CDR2 SYDVKM. As DNA, the CDR3 is TGTGCCAGCAGTTTAAATGTGAATTCACCCCTCCACTTT. Its protein is CASSLNVNSPLHF.

The chain links TRBV5-1 to TRBJ2-3, with D unresolved. V was pared by 0 bases and J by 4 bases, with 3 bases between. Germline V lookup: CDR1 SGHRS, CDR2 YFSETQ. CDR3 length equals 12 residues. Written as DNA, the CDR3 is TGCGCCAGCAGCTTGGGGGCAGATACGCAGTATTTT. Residues: CASSLGADTQYF.